These 12 T cell receptor beta chains share one sample of origin, sequenced in a study of cytomegalovirus exposure and HLA in healthy donors. The PCR ran on 60 Vbeta and 13 Jbeta primers. The table came from immunoSEQ multiplex PCR; TCRdb's copy has only in-frame clones and leaves some out. This table has tens of thousands of clones, roughly 90% appearing once. Sequenced: PBMCs. These receptors all stem from a woman aged 18-29 years in good health and CMV-seronegative.

V usage is TRBV18 and J usage is TRBJ1-2; D is perhaps TRBD1 (6 bases). The V end was cut by 5 bases, the J end by 4 bases, with 23 bases between. This CDR3 is built from 17 residues. Germline CDR1 reads KGHSH; CDR2 reads LQKENI. This CDR3 is CASSTNARTVGVYGYTF. The DNA of the CDR3 is TGTGCCAGCTCAACTAACGCAAGGACAGTCGGTGTCTATGGCTACACCTTC.

V gene TRBV10-3 combines with J gene TRBJ2-7, with a possible D match to TRBD2 (5 bases). The CDR3 sequence is 14 residues long. V was shortened by 10 bases and J by 0 bases, with 16 bases between the two germline ends. Per germline, CDR1 ENHRY and CDR2 SYGVKD. CDR3 sequence (DNA): TGTGCCACAACCTCACGGGGAGACTCCTACGAGCAGTACTTC. Translation: CATTSRGDSYEQYF.

V gene TRBV6-4 combines with J gene TRBJ2-3, with D hard to call. V shed 4 bases and J shed 0 bases, with 8 bases lying between them. This CDR3 region has 14 residues. CDR1 MRHNA and CDR2 SNTAGT come from the germline V gene. CDR3 sequence (DNA): TGTGCCAGCAGTGGGGCAGGTAGCACAGATACGCAGTATTTT. Its protein product is CASSGAGSTDTQYF.

The V call is TRBV5-4, the J call TRBJ2-3; the match to TRBD1 covers 7 bases. CDR1 is SGHNT, CDR2 YYREEE, per germline (reference sequence). CDR3 size: 16 residues. The V gene end was trimmed by 4 bases and the J gene end by 2 bases; junction bases not matched to a gene: 10. DNA of the CDR3: TGTGCCAGCAGCCCCCCCCGGGACAGCCCCACAGATACGCAGTATTTT. This translates into CASSPPRDSPTDTQYF.

CDR3 sequence: CASSRRGTTGELFF. The CDR3 DNA reads as TGTGCCAGCAGCCGTCGGGGGACCACCGGGGAGCTGTTTTTT. The rearrangement joins TRBV6-5 to TRBJ2-2, with D perhaps matching TRBD2 (6 bases). This CDR3 is built from 14 residues. The ends were cut back, 6 bases at V and 4 bases at J, with 12 bases in the middle. The germline gives CDR1 MNHEY, CDR2 SVGAGI.

A few counts support this clone. This chain connects TRBV4-1 to TRBJ1-5, with no clear D. Trimming shortened V by 1 base and J by 5 bases, and 6 bases separated the two germline ends. Germline V gene data show CDR1 as MGHRA and CDR2 as YSYEKL. The CDR3 totals 13 residues. Written as DNA, the CDR3 is TGCGCCAGCAGCCAAGGGGGAGATCAGCCCCAGCATTTT. It translates to CASSQGGDQPQHF.

In the case of this clone: At one of its ends the junction is not consistent with the germline gene, which may arise from a read error. This sequence joins TRBV7-9 and TRBJ2-1, with TRBD2 matching over 11 bases. This CDR3 has 11 residues. The V gene's germline CDR1 is SEHNR and CDR2 FQNEAQ (reference sequence). The CDR3: CSSSLAGGIIF. DNA of the CDR3: TGTTCCAGCAGCCTAGCGGGGGGTATTATCTTC.

This chain links TRBV23-1 with TRBJ2-3, with TRBD1 matching over 7 bases. TRBV23-1 is assigned to the ORF class and has an uncertain function. V lost 0 bases and J lost 1; bases outside the gene matches: 7. CDR3 length: 17 residues. This CDR3 reads CASSQSGQDECTDTQYF. Written as DNA, the CDR3 is TGCGCCAGCAGTCAATCCGGACAGGATGAATGCACAGATACGCAGTATTTT.

J is TRBJ1-1 and V is TRBV7-2; perhaps TRBD1 as D (6 bases). The CDR3 totals 14 residues. The germline V and J ends were trimmed by 1 base and 7 bases, with 13 bases remaining between them. Germline V gives CDR1 SGHTA, CDR2 FQGNSA. The CDR3 DNA reads TGTGCCAGCAGCTTAGTTGGGGCGACAGGTGAAGCTTTCTTT. It specifies CASSLVGATGEAFF.

The gene calls are TRBV28 and TRBJ2-1; D is possibly TRBD2 (6 bases). CDR1 and CDR2 (germline): MDHEN, SYDVKM. The CDR3 runs to 16 residues. V was pared by 4 bases and J by 7 bases, with 20 bases between. The CDR3 is CASSSPSLRDMNEQFF. CDR3 bases: TGTGCCAGCAGTTCCCCCTCCTTGCGGGATATGAATGAGCAGTTCTTC.

The J gene is TRBJ2-2, the V gene TRBV4-2; the match to TRBD2 covers 10 bases. The CDR3 runs 17 residues. Trimming took 3 bases from V and 1 from J; bases not matched to a gene: 5. Germline loops: CDR1 LGHNA, CDR2 YNFKEQ. DNA of the CDR3: TGTGCCAGCAGCCATGGACTAGCGGAGGGGAACACCGGGGAGCTGTTTTTT. Protein product: CASSHGLAEGNTGELFF.

The chain links TRBV7-2 to TRBJ2-2, with D unresolved. The CDR3 consists of 13 residues. Trimming removed 1 base from V and 7 bases from J, with 7 bases in between. The germline V gene has CDR1 SGHTA and CDR2 FQGNSA. This CDR3 reads CASSLVAYGELFF. DNA of the CDR3: TGTGCCAGCAGCTTAGTGGCTTACGGGGAGCTGTTTTTT.